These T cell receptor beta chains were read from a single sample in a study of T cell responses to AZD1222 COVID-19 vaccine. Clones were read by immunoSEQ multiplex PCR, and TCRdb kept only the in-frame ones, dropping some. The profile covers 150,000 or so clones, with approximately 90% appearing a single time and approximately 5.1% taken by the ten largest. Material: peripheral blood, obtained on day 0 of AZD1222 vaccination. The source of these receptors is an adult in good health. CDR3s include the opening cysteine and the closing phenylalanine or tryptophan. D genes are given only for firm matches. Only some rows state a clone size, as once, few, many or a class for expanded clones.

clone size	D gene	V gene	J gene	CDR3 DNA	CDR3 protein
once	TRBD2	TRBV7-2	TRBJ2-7	TGTGCCAGCAGCTTTTTGGCGGGAGCCTACGAGCAGTACTTC	CASSFLAGAYEQYF
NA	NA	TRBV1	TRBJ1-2	TGCACCAGCAGCCAACCGAGACAGGAGTGGGGCTACACCTTC	CTSSQPRQEWGYTF
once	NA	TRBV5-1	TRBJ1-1	TGCGCCAGCAGCTTGGAGCGGCGTAAAACTGAAGCTTTCTTT	CASSLERRKTEAFF
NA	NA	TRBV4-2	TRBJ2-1	TGTGCCAGCAGCCAAGAGGCTCTCCGAGCCCACAATGAGCAGTTCTTC	CASSQEALRAHNEQFF
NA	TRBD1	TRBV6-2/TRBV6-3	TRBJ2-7	TGTGCCAGCAGCGACAGGGGCGAGCAGTACTTC	CASSDRGEQYF
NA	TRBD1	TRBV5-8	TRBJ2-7	TGTGCCAGCAGCCGTACCGGGACAGGCTCCTACGAGCAGTACTTC	CASSRTGTGSYEQYF
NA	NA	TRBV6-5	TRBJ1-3	TGTGCCAGCAGTTACGGGGGCTCTGGAAACACCATATATTTT	CASSYGGSGNTIYF
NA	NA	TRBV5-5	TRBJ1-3	TGTGCCAGCAGCACCCGGACTAGCTCTGGAAACACCATATATTTT	CASSTRTSSGNTIYF
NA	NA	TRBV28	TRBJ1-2	TGTGCCAGCAGTACCCTGGGCTATGGCTACACCTTC	CASSTLGYGYTF
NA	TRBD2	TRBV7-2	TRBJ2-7	TGTGCCAGCAGCCCAAGGGCTAGCGGTCTGAGCTCCTACGAGCAGTACTTC	CASSPRASGLSSYEQYF
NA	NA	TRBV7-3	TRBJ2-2	TGTGCCAGCTGTTGTGGGGGGAGCAGCACCGGGGAGCTGTTTTTT	CASCCGGSSTGELFF
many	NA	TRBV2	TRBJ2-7	TGTGCCAGCAGTCCAGGGTTTTCCCGACACTACGAGCAGTACTTC	CASSPGFSRHYEQYF
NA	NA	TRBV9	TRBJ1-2	TGTGCCAGCAGCGTAGAAGTCGGTGGACGTCGCTACACCTTC	CASSVEVGGRRYTF
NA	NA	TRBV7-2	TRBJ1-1	TGTGCCAGCAGCATAAATAAGAACACTGAAGCTTTCTTT	CASSINKNTEAFF
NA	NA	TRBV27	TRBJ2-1	TGTGCCAGCAGTTTACAGGGTCCGCATATCAATGAGCAGTTCTTC	CASSLQGPHINEQFF
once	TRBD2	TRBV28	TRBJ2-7	TGTGCCAGCAGTCTAATTCAGCGGGAGCTCTACGAGCAGTACTTC	CASSLIQRELYEQYF